This TCR beta chain was profiled in a study of blood T cell repertoires in COVID-19. On the study more broadly: Both acute and convalescent COVID-19 samples were obtained from the United States, Italy and Spain.

Original processing methods: Counts of nucleated cells, estimated from reference gene primer amplification, were obtained. Profiling relied on immunoSEQ multiplex PCR, and the TCRdb table lists in-frame clones only, not all of them. The V and J calls and the clone size are those of that table, but D and trimming were determined from the DNA. The sample contains 75,000 to 100,000 clones, around nine tenths of which appear only once. This CDR3 has 11 amino acids. Trimming shortened V by 4 bases and J by 11 bases, and 11 bases separated the two germline ends. Germline CDR1 reads MDHEN; CDR2 reads SYDVKM.

The specimen sequenced was peripheral blood. The chain couples TRBV28 to TRBJ1-1; tentatively, D is TRBD1 (6 bases). This sequence was found in a man between 65 and 85 years old with acute or convalescent COVID-19. The CDR3 region is CASSYAGEAFF. CDR3 DNA sequence: TGTGCCAGCAGTTACGCAGGGGAGGCTTTCTTT.